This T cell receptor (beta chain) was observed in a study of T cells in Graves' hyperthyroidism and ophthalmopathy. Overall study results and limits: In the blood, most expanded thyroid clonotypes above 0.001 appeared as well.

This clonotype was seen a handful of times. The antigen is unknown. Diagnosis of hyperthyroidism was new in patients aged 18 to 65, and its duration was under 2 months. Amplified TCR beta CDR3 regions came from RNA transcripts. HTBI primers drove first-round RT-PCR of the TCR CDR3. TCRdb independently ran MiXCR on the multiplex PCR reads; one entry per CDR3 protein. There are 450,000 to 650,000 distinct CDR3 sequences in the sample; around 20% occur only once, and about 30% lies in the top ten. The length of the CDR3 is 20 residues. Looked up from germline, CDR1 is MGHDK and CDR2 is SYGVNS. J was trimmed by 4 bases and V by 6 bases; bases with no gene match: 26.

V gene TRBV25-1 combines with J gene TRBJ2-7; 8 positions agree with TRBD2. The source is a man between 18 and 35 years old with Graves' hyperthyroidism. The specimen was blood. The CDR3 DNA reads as TGTGCCAGCAGCCCACCTGGGGACCGGATTAAAAGTAGCGGGATGTACGAGCAGTACTTC. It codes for CASSPPGDRIKSSGMYEQYF.